These 30 T cell receptor beta chains share one sample of origin, sequenced in a study of T cells after posttransplantation cyclophosphamide. This table comes from immunoSEQ multiplex PCR, and its TCRdb copy is limited to in-frame clones, with some not included. Sampling found 9,500 to 15,000 clones, none seen once. Sample: PBMCs. Receptors originate from a woman in her thirties or forties in good health, CMV-negative, and a related stem cell transplant donor.

This clone was seen at least ten times. The rearrangement joins TRBV7-2 to TRBJ1-1, with TRBD1 matching over 9 bases. This CDR3 spans 12 amino acids. The germline gives CDR1 SGHTA, CDR2 FQGNSA. Losses at the gene ends were 3 bases for V and 10 bases for J; bases not matched to a gene: 3. The DNA of the CDR3 is TGTGCCAGCAGCTTCACAGGGGGCCGAGCTTTCTTT. Protein: CASSFTGGRAFF.

This clone occurred a few times. This sequence joins TRBV9 and TRBJ2-5, with TRBD1 identical over 8 bases. This CDR3 contains 14 residues. The germline V gene has CDR1 SGDLS and CDR2 YYNGEE. V lost 4 bases, J lost 5 bases, and 7 bases stayed unmatched. CDR3 sequence (DNA): TGTGCCAGCAGCCTTCAGGGGGCCGGGGAGACCCAGTACTTC. Its translation: CASSLQGAGETQYF.

This clone showed up many times. The CDR3 spells CASSSLTPRTVRANYGYTF. The CDR3 nucleotides read TGTGCCAGCAGCTCTCTCACTCCGCGGACAGTAAGAGCTAACTATGGCTACACCTTC. This chain joins TRBV7-9 and TRBJ1-2, with a possible D match to TRBD1 (6 bases). The CDR3 spans 19 residues. Looked up from germline, CDR1 is SEHNR and CDR2 is FQNEAQ (reference sequence). Trimming took off 4 bases at V and 0 bases at J, with 24 bases between the two ends.

This clone occurred many times. This sequence joins TRBV6-4 and TRBJ2-5; possibly TRBD2 for D (5 bases). CDR3 length: 13 amino acids. The germline V and J ends were trimmed by 6 bases and 4 bases, with 12 bases remaining between them. Germline V gene data show CDR1 as MRHNA and CDR2 as SNTAGT. The CDR3 spells CASSIDYGETQYF. The CDR3 DNA follows: TGTGCCAGCAGCATTGACTATGGAGAGACCCAGTACTTC.

This clone was counted ten times or more. This rearrangement joins TRBV6-5 to TRBJ1-2, with 8 bases lining up with TRBD1. Unmatched junction bases numbered 11, after V lost 8 bases and J lost 3 bases. This CDR3 has 15 residues. Germline CDR1 and CDR2: MNHEY and SVGAGI. CDR3 sequence (DNA): TGTGCCAGCCGGGGCGACAGGGGAAAGTACTATGGCTACACCTTC. This encodes CASRGDRGKYYGYTF.

This clone turned up a few times. The J gene is TRBJ1-6, the V gene TRBV5-4, with TRBD1 matching 9 bases. Trimming at V came to 5 bases and at J to 10 bases, leaving 10 bases not matched to a gene. Germline V gene sequence: CDR1 SGHNT, CDR2 YYREEE (reference sequence). The CDR3 consists of 15 residues. CDR3 sequence reads: CASRTRTGEGSPLHF. CDR3 bases: TGTGCCAGCAGGACTCGGACAGGGGAGGGATCACCCCTCCACTTT.

At least ten counts were recorded for this clone. The chain has TRBV10-2 and TRBJ2-5; D unclear. The CDR3 extends over 12 amino acids. Germline lookup yields CDR1 WSHSY and CDR2 SAAADI. The V gene lost 3 bases and the J gene lost 1 base, with 3 bases spanning the gap. The chain's CDR3 is CASSDGQETQYF. Here the CDR3 DNA reads TGCGCCAGCAGTGACGGCCAAGAGACCCAGTACTTC.

In this sample, this clone turned up many times. The CDR3 sequence is CASSGTEEDEQYF. The CDR3 DNA follows: TGTGCCAGTAGTGGGACAGAGGAAGACGAGCAGTACTTC. The chain has TRBV19 and TRBJ2-7; TRBD1 matches at 7 bases. Germline V gives CDR1 LNHDA, CDR2 SQIVND (reference sequence). The CDR3 runs 13 residues. The V and J ends lost 5 bases and 5 bases, in that order; junction bases with no gene match: 6.

This clone showed up just a few times. This chain connects TRBV27 to TRBJ2-3, with D perhaps matching TRBD2 (6 bases). In germline, CDR1 is MNHEY, CDR2 SMNVEV (reference sequence). The CDR3 totals 17 residues. With 5 bases removed from V and 2 bases from J, the gap between germline ends came to 20 bases. The CDR3 nucleotides read TGTGCCAGCAGTCCCTCGCTGGGGCGGGGCAACACAGATACGCAGTATTTT. Its translation: CASSPSLGRGNTDTQYF.

There are many counts of this clone. CDR3 loop: CASSLGGTNYGYTF. In DNA form, the CDR3 reads TGCGCCAGCAGCTTGGGCGGAACTAACTATGGCTACACCTTC. The chain is built from TRBV5-1 and TRBJ1-2; unclear D gene. Trimming shortened V by 0 bases and J by 0 bases, and 6 bases separated the two germline ends. This CDR3 contains 14 residues. Germline values: CDR1 SGHRS, CDR2 YFSETQ.

This clone was counted many times. V gene TRBV5-1 combines with J gene TRBJ2-3; 15 nucleotides match TRBD2. With 4 bases clipped from V and 0 bases from J, the junction kept 9 bases outside the gene matches. Germline CDR1 SGHRS, CDR2 YFSETQ. The CDR3 consists of 19 residues. The CDR3 sequence is CASSTGTSGRFLSTDTQYF. The CDR3 nucleotides read TGCGCCAGCAGCACGGGGACTAGCGGGAGGTTTCTTAGCACAGATACGCAGTATTTT.

This clone was seen more than once but under ten times. The V call is TRBV6-1, the J call TRBJ2-5; 10 bases line up with TRBD2. The J segment lost 6 bases and the V segment lost 2 bases, leaving 6 bases of the junction unmatched. CDR1 MNHNS and CDR2 SASEGT come from the germline V gene. The CDR3 has 15 amino acids. DNA for the CDR3: TGTGCCAGCAGTGAAAGCGGGGGGGTTATGAAGACCCAGTACTTC. As protein: CASSESGGVMKTQYF.

This clone was observed many times. The J gene is TRBJ2-1, the V gene TRBV11-2; 9 nucleotides line up with TRBD2. The ends lost 2 bases at V and 8 bases at J; junction bases unmatched: 16. Germline V gene lookup returns CDR1 SGHAT and CDR2 FQNNGV. The CDR3 totals 18 residues. CDR3 loop: CASSLIPPVAGVRDEQFF. CDR3 nucleotides: TGTGCCAGCAGCTTAATTCCACCGGTAGCGGGAGTGCGAGATGAGCAGTTCTTC.

This clone was observed many times. J is TRBJ1-4 and V is TRBV11-2; the match to TRBD1 covers 7 bases. The CDR3 runs 17 residues. V trimming: 1 base; J trimming: 2 bases; junction bases outside the gene matches: 7. CDR1 is SGHAT, CDR2 FQNNGV, per germline. CDR3 sequence: CASSLVGRGRTNEKLFF. Here the CDR3 DNA reads TGTGCCAGCAGCTTAGTTGGTAGGGGGCGGACTAATGAAAAACTGTTTTTT.

This clone was picked up many times. The J gene is TRBJ1-4, the V gene TRBV7-9; D might be TRBD1 (5 bases). V was clipped by 0 bases and J by 3 bases, with 8 bases between them. CDR3 length: 15 amino acids. In germline, CDR1 is SEHNR, CDR2 FQNEAQ (reference sequence). The CDR3 sequence is CASSLASGANEKLFF. The CDR3 bases are TGTGCCAGCAGCTTAGCCTCGGGGGCTAATGAAAAACTGTTTTTT.

This clone is medium-sized within its sample. Other DNA sequences of this sample code for an identical CDR3. The rearrangement joins TRBV6-4 to TRBJ2-7; TRBD1 might be the D (6 bases). The ends were cut back, 8 bases at V and 0 bases at J, with 14 bases in the middle. This CDR3 contains 14 residues. Germline-derived CDR1 and CDR2 are MRHNA and SNTAGT. CDR3 protein: CASGIQGYSYEQYF. The CDR3 region has the DNA TGTGCCAGCGGGATACAGGGTTACTCCTACGAGCAGTACTTC.

This clone has more than one count but fewer than ten. The rearrangement uses TRBV7-2 and TRBJ1-2; 11 bases agree with TRBD1. The CDR3 has 17 amino acids. Germline V gives CDR1 SGHTA, CDR2 FQGNSA. Unmatched junction bases numbered 13, after V lost 3 bases and J lost 7 bases. The CDR3, as DNA: TGTGCCAGCAGCTTGGGTTTGGGACAGGGGGGTTTGGGTGGCTACACCTTC. Protein product: CASSLGLGQGGLGGYTF.

This clone was seen at least ten times. The chain recombines TRBV27 with TRBJ2-7; TRBD1 matches at 8 bases. Germline loops: CDR1 MNHEY, CDR2 SMNVEV (reference sequence). V was pared by 3 bases and J by 7 bases, with 8 bases of the junction left unmatched. The CDR3 is 14 amino acids. CDR3 nucleotide sequence: TGTGCCAGCAGTTTGGACAGGGAGAAGAGGGAGCAGTACTTC. Protein: CASSLDREKREQYF.

This clone showed up many times. The CDR3 loop is CASGGAGGRFQETQYF. CDR3 nucleotide sequence: TGTGCCAGCGGTGGGGCCGGGGGGCGCTTTCAAGAGACCCAGTACTTC. This rearrangement joins TRBV9 to TRBJ2-5, with D possibly being TRBD2 (7 bases). This CDR3 is built from 16 residues. Between the trimmed V and J ends, which lost 7 bases and 2 bases, there was a span of 21 bases. CDR1 SGDLS and CDR2 YYNGEE come from the germline V gene.

This clone is deemed medium-sized. This chain connects TRBV15 to TRBJ2-6; TRBD1 is a possible D gene (5 bases). Trimming stripped 3 bases from V and 0 bases from J, with 9 bases between. From germline, CDR1 is LNHNV and CDR2 YYDKDF (reference sequence). CDR3 length equals 16 residues. CDR3 nucleotides: TGTGCCACCAGCAGCGGCAGGGACTCTGGGGCCAACGTCCTGACTTTC. This gives the protein CATSSGRDSGANVLTF.

A few counts support this clone. The rearrangement links TRBV4-3 to TRBJ1-6, with 8 bases lining up with TRBD1. The CDR3 extends over 14 amino acids. The germline V gene encodes CDR1 LGHNA and CDR2 YSLEER. Unmatched junction bases numbered 2, after V lost 2 bases and J lost 8 bases. CDR3 in amino acids: CASSQTGGHSPLHF. The DNA of the CDR3 is TGCGCCAGCAGCCAAACAGGGGGGCATTCACCCCTCCACTTT.

This clone was detected ten times or more. The chain uses TRBV9 and TRBJ2-7, with TRBD2 matching 8 bases. From germline, CDR1 is SGDLS and CDR2 YYNGEE. V lost 1 base to trimming and J lost 9 bases; unmatched junction nucleotides: 15. The CDR3 extends over 16 amino acids. DNA of the CDR3: TGTGCCAGCAGCGTAAACACCGGGCTAGCGGGTTCGTTGCAGTACTTC. Translation gives CASSVNTGLAGSLQYF. The entire variable domain, with the rest obtained from reference TRBV9 and TRBJ2-7, is as follows: DSGVTQTPKHLITATGQRVTLRCSPRSGDLSVYWYQQSLDQGLQFLIQYYNGEERAKGNILERFSAQQFPDLHSELNLSSLELGDSALYFCASSVNTGLAGSLQYFGPGTRLTVT.

In this sample, this clone turned up many times. The chain recombines TRBV6-5 with TRBJ1-2; 7 nucleotides line up with TRBD1. This CDR3 is built from 14 residues. The germline V gene has CDR1 MNHEY and CDR2 SVGAGI. The J segment lost 8 bases and the V segment lost 6 bases, leaving 12 bases of the junction unmatched. CDR3 region: CASSQTGVVGGYTF. DNA for the CDR3: TGTGCCAGCAGCCAAACAGGGGTGGTGGGGGGCTACACCTTC.

The sample holds many counts of this clone. CDR3 sequence: CASSLELNEQFF. Written as DNA, the CDR3 is TGTGCCAGCAGCTTAGAGCTGAATGAGCAGTTCTTC. The rearrangement joins TRBV7-2 to TRBJ2-1; D is unclear. CDR3 length equals 12 residues. Germline assignment: CDR1 SGHTA and CDR2 FQGNSA. V lost 1 base, J lost 7 bases, and 5 bases lay in between.

This clone has at least ten counts. This chain uses TRBV11-3 with TRBJ2-7; tentative D call: TRBD1 (6 bases). This CDR3 spans 17 amino acids. Per germline, CDR1 SGHNT and CDR2 YENEEA. The V and J ends lost 0 bases and 5 bases respectively, with 20 bases between them. This chain's CDR3 is CASSLEGFGTNENEQYF. CDR3 DNA: TGTGCCAGCAGCTTAGAAGGTTTCGGGACAAACGAAAACGAGCAGTACTTC.

This clone came up many times. This sequence joins TRBV6-2 or TRBV6-3 and TRBJ2-1; 9 positions agree with TRBD1. V was pared by 5 bases and J by 8 bases, with 7 bases of the junction left unmatched. This CDR3 region has 14 residues. Germline lookup yields CDR1 MNHEY and CDR2 SVGEGT. The CDR3 protein is CASSTGGMRDEQFF. As DNA, the CDR3 is TGTGCCAGCAGTACAGGGGGCATGAGAGATGAGCAGTTCTTC.

This clone was found many times. The CDR3 reads CATVNRVTEAFF. In DNA, the CDR3 is TGTGCCACCGTTAACAGGGTGACTGAAGCTTTCTTT. This chain uses TRBV28 with TRBJ1-1; a weak D match, TRBD1 (6 bases). The CDR3 runs to 12 residues. V lost 10 bases, J lost 5 bases, and 14 bases lay in between. Germline V gene lookup returns CDR1 MDHEN and CDR2 SYDVKM.

This clone was seen many times. The chain couples TRBV7-2 to TRBJ1-4; a weak D match, TRBD1 (5 bases). CDR1 is SGHTA, CDR2 FQGNSA, per germline. CDR3 length equals 17 residues. Trimming cost V 5 bases and J 5 bases, with 21 bases left between them. The CDR3 sequence: CASSVRGLTGQNEKLFF. CDR3 nucleotide sequence: TGTGCCAGCAGCGTTCGTGGACTAACAGGTCAAAATGAAAAACTGTTTTTT.

This clone was seen repeatedly, ten times or more. The chain uses TRBV7-2 and TRBJ2-1; the D gene is possibly TRBD1 (6 bases). Between the trimmed V and J ends, which lost 5 bases and 7 bases, there was a span of 18 bases. This CDR3 is built from 15 residues. Germline assignment: CDR1 SGHTA and CDR2 FQGNSA. The CDR3 spells CASSPKTGWGNEQFF. CDR3 nucleotide sequence: TGTGCCAGCAGCCCTAAAACAGGGTGGGGGAATGAGCAGTTCTTC.

The table lists this clone with many counts. The gene calls are TRBV6-1 and TRBJ1-5; D may be TRBD1 (5 bases). Germline CDR1 is MNHNS and CDR2 is SASEGT. CDR3 size: 13 residues. V was trimmed by 4 bases and J by 4 bases, leaving 8 bases between them. The CDR3 sequence is CASSAQENQPQHF. The CDR3 DNA sequence: TGTGCCAGCAGTGCACAGGAAAATCAGCCCCAGCATTTT.